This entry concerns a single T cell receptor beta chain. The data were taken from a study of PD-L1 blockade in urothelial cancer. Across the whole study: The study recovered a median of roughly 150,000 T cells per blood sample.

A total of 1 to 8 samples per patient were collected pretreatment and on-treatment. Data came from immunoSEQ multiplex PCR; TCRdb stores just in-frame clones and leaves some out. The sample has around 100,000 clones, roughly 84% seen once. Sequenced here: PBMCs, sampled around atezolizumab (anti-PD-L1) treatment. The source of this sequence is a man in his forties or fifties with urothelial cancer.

CDR3 bases: TGTGCCAGCAGTTTAGGGTTGCGGCAGCCCCAGCATTTT. Its translation is CASSLGLRQPQHF. The rearrangement links TRBV27 to TRBJ1-5; D ambiguous. The CDR3 consists of 13 residues. V shed 2 bases and J shed 7 bases, with 9 bases lying between them. Per the germline V gene, CDR1 is MNHEY and CDR2 is SMNVEV (reference sequence).